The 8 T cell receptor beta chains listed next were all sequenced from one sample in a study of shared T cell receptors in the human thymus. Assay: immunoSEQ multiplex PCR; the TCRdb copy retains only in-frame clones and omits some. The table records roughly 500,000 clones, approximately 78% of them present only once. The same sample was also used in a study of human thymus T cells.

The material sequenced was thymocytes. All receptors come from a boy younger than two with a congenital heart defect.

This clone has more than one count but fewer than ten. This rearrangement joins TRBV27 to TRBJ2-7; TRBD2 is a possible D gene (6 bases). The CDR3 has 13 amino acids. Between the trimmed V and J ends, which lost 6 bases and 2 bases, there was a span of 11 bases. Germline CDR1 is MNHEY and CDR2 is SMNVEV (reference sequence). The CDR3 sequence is CASRGRSPYEQYF. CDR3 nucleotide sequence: TGTGCCAGCAGGGGGAGGTCTCCCTACGAGCAGTACTTC.

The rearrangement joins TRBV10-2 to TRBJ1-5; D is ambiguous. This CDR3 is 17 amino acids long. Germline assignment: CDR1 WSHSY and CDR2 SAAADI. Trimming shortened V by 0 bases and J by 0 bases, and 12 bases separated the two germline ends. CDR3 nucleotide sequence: TGCGCCAGCAGTGAGTCGGGTAGGGAGGGTAGCAATCAGCCCCAGCATTTT. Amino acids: CASSESGREGSNQPQHF.

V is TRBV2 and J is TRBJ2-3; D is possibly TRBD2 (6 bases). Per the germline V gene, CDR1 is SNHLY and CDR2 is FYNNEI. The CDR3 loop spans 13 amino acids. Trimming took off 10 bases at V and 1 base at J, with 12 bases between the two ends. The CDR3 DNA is TGTGCCAACCTAGCGTCGGGCACAGATACGCAGTATTTT. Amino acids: CANLASGTDTQYF.

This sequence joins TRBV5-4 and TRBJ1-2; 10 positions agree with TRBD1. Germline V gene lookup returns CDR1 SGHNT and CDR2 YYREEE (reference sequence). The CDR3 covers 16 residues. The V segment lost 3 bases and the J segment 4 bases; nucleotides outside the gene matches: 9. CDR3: CASSSRQGASIYGYTF. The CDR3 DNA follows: TGTGCCAGCAGCTCGCGACAGGGGGCGTCGATCTATGGCTACACCTTC.

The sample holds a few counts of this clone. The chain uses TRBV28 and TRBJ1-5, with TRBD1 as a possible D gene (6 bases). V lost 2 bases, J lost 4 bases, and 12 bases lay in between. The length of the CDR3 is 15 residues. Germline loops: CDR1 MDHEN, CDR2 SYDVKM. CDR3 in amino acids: CASSLRSRGNQPQHF. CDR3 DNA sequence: TGTGCCAGCAGTTTACGGTCGAGGGGGAATCAGCCCCAGCATTTT. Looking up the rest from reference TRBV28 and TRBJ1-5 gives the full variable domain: DVKVTQSSRYLVKRTGEKVFLECVQDMDHENMFWYRQDPGLGLRLIYFSYDVKMKEKGDIPEGYSVSREKKERFSLILESASTNQTSMYLCASSLRSRGNQPQHFGDGTRLSIL.

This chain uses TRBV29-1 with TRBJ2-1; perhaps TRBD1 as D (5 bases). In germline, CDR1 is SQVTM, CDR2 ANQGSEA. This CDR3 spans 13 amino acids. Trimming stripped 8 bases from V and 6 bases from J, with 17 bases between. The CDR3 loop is CSSSDKGVNEQFF. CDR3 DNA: TGCAGCTCCTCAGACAAAGGGGTCAATGAGCAGTTCTTC.

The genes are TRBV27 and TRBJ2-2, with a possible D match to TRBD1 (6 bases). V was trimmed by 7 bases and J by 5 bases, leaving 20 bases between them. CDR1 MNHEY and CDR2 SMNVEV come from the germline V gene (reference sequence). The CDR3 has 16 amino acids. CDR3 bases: TGTGCCAGCATCTCGACAGGTAGCTGGAGGACCGGGGAGCTGTTTTTT. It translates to CASISTGSWRTGELFF.

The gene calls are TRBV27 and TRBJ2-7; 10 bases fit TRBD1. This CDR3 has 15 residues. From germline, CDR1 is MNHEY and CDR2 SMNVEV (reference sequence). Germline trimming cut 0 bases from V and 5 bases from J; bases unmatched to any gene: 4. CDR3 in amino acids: CASSLSGQGIDEQYF. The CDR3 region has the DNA TGTGCCAGCAGTTTATCGGGACAGGGGATCGACGAGCAGTACTTC.